This TCR beta chain was captured by sequencing in a study of blood T cell repertoires in COVID-19. Germline V CDR1 and CDR2: MNHEY, SMNVEV (reference sequence). V was pared by 6 bases and J by 0 bases, with 15 bases between. The CDR3 covers 15 residues. The assay was immunoSEQ multiplex PCR, and TCRdb's table has in-frame clones only and misses some. The table records 140,000 or so clones, 80% of them present only once. The receptor comes from a man between 65 and 85 years old who had recovered from COVID-19. This sequence joins TRBV27 and TRBJ2-7; the D is unclear. Sequenced: peripheral blood. This CDR3 reads CASRRKEQPSYEQYF. CDR3 coding DNA: TGTGCCAGCAGAAGAAAGGAACAGCCCTCCTACGAGCAGTACTTC.